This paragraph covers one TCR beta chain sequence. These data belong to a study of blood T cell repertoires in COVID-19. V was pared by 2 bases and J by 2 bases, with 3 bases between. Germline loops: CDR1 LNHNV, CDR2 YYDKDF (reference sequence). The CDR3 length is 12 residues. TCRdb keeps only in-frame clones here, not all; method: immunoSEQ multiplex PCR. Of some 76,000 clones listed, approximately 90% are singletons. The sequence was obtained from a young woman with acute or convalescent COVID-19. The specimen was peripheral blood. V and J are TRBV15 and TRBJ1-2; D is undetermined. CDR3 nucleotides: TGTGCCACCAGCAGACGGAACTATGGCTACACCTTC. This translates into CATSRRNYGYTF. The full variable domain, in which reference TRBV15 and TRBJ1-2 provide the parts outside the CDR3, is DAMVIQNPRYQVTQFGKPVTLSCSQTLNHNVMYWYQQKSSQAPKLLFHYYDKDFNNEADTPDNFQSRRPNTSFCFLDIRSPGLGDTAMYLCATSRRNYGYTFGSGTRLTVV.